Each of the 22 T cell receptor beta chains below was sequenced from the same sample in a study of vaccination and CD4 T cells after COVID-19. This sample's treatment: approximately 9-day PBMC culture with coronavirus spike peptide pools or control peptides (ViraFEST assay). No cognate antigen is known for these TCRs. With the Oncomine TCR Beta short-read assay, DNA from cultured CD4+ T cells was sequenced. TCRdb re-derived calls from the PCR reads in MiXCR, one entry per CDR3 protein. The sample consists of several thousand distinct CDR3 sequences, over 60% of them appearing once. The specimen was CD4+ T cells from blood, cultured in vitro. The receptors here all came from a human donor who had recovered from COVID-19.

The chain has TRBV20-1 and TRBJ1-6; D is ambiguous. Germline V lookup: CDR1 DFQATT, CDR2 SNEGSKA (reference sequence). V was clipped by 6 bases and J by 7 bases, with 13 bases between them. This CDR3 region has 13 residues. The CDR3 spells CSAPEGYNSPLHF. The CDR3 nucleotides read TGCAGTGCCCCAGAGGGTTACAATTCACCCCTCCACTTT.

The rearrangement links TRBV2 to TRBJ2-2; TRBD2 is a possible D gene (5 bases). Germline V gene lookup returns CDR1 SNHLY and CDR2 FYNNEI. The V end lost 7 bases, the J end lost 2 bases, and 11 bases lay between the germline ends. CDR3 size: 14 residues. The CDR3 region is CASKGDRNTGELFF. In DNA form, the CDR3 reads TGTGCCAGCAAGGGAGACCGAAACACCGGGGAGCTGTTTTTT.

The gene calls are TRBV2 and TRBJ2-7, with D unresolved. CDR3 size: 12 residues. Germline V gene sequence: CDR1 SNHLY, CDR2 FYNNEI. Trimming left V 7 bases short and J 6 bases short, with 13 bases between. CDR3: CASNGRSVEQYF. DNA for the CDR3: TGTGCCAGCAATGGCAGGTCGGTCGAGCAGTACTTC.

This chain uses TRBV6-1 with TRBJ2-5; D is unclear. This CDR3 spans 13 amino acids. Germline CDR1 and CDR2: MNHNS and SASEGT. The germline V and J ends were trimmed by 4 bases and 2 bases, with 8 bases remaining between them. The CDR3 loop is CASSGLRQETQYF. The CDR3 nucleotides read TGTGCCAGCAGTGGCCTAAGGCAAGAGACCCAGTACTTC.

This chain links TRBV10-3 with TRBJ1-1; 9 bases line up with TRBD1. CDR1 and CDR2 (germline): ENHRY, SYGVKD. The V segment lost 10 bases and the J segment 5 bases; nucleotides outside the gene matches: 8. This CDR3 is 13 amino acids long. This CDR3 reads CATGQGMGTEAFF. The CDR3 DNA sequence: TGTGCCACCGGACAGGGGATGGGGACTGAAGCTTTCTTT.

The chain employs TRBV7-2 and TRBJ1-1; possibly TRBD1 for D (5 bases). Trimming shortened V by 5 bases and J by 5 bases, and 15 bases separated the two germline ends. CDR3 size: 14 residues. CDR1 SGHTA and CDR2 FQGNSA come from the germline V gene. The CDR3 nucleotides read TGTGCCAGCAGCCCCCCGGGGCGGGGGACTGAAGCTTTCTTT. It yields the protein CASSPPGRGTEAFF.

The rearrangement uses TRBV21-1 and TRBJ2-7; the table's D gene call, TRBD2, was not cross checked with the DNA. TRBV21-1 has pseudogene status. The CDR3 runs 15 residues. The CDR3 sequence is CASSPRGGFWYEQYF. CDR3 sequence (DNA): TGTGCCAGCAGCCCCCGAGGCGGGTTTTGGTACGAGCAGTACTTC.

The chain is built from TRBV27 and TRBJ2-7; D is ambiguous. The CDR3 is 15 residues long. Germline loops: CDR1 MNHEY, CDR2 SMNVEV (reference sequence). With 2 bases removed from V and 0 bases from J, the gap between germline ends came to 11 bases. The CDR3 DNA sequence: TGTGCCAGCAGTTTAGTGAGGAAACCCTCCTACGAGCAGTACTTC. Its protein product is CASSLVRKPSYEQYF.

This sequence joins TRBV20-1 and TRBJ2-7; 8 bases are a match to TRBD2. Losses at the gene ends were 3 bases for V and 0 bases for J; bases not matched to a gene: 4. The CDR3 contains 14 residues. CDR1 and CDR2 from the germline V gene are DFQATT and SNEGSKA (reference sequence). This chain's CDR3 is CSASGLAGSYEQYF. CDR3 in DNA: TGCAGTGCTAGTGGTCTAGCGGGCTCCTACGAGCAGTACTTC.

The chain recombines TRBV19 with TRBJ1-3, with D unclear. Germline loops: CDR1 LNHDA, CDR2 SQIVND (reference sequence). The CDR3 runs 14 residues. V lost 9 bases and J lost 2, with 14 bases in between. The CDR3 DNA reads TGTGCCAGCCGGGCCTTAAATCCTGGAAACACCATATATTTT. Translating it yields CASRALNPGNTIYF.

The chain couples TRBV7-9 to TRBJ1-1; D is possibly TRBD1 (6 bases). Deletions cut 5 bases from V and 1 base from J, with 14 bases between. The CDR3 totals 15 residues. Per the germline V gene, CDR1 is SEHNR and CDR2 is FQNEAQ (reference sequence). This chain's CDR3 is CASSQLLTGNTEAFF. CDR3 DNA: TGTGCCAGCAGCCAACTCTTGACAGGGAACACTGAAGCTTTCTTT.

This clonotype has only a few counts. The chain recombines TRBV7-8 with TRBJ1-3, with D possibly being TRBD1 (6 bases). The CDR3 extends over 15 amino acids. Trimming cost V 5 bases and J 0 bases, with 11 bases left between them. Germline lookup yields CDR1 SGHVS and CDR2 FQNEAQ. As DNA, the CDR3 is TGTGCCAGCAGCCGAACAGGGATCTCTGGAAACACCATATATTTT. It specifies CASSRTGISGNTIYF.

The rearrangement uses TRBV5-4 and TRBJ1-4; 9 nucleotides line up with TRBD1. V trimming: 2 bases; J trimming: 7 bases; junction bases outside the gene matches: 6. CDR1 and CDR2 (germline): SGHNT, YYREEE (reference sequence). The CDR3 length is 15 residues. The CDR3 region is CASSFQDRGSEKLFF. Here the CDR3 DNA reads TGTGCCAGCAGCTTTCAGGACAGGGGAAGTGAAAAACTGTTTTTT.

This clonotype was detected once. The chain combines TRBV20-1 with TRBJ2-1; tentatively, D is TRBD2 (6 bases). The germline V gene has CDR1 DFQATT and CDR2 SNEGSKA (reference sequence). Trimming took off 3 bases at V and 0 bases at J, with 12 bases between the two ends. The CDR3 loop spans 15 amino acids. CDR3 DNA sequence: TGCAGTGCTAGGGCGGGACCGAGCTCCTACAATGAGCAGTTCTTC. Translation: CSARAGPSSYNEQFF.

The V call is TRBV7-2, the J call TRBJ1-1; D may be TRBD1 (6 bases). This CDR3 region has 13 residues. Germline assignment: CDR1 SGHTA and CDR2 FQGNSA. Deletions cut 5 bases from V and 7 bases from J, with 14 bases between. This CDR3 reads CASSPGGRGEAFF. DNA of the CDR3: TGTGCCAGCAGCCCGGGAGGCAGGGGTGAAGCTTTCTTT.

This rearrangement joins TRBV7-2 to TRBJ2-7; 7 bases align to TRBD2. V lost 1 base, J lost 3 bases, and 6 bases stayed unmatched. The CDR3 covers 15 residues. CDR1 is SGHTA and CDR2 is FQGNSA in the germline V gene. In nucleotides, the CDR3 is TGTGCCAGCAGCTTAGGGGGGGGATGGGGCTACGAGCAGTACTTC. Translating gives CASSLGGGWGYEQYF.

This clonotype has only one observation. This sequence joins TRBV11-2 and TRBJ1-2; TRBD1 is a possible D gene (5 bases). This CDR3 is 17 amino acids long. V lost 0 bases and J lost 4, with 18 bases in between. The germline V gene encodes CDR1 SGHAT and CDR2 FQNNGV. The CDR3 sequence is CASSLEGGSGPGYGYTF. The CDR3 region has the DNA TGTGCCAGCAGCTTAGAGGGCGGCTCGGGGCCGGGCTATGGCTACACCTTC.

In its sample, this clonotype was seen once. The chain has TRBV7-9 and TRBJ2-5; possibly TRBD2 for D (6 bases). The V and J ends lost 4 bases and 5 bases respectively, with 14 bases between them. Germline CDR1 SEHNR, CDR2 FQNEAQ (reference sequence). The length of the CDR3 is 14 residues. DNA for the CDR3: TGTGCCAGCAGCTCGCGCGTTGGGGGGGAGACCCAGTACTTC. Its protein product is CASSSRVGGETQYF.

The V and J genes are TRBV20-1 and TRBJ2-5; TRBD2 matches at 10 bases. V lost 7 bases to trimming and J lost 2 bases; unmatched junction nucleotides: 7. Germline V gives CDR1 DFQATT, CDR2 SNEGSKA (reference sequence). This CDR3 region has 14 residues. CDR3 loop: CSVPSGSWQETQYF. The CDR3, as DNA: TGCAGTGTCCCTAGCGGGAGCTGGCAAGAGACCCAGTACTTC.

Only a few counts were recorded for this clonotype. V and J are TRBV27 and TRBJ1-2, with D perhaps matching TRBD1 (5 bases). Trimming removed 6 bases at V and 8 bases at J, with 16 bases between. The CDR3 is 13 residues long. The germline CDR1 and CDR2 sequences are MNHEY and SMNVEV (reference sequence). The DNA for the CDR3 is TGTGCCAGCAGCCCTCAGGGTTTAGGCGGCTACACCTTC. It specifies CASSPQGLGGYTF.

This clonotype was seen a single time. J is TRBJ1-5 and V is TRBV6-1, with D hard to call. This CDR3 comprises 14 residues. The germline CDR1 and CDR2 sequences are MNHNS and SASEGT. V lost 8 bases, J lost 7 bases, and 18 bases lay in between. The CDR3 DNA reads TGTGCCAGCGTGATGACGGACGCGGGCCAGCCCCAGCATTTT. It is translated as CASVMTDAGQPQHF.

The DNA of the CDR3 is TGTGCCAGCAGCTTGGACAGGGGCTCATCCGAGCAGTACTTC. It encodes CASSLDRGSSEQYF. The V and J genes are TRBV7-2 and TRBJ2-7, with 9 bases matching TRBD1. The germline gives CDR1 SGHTA, CDR2 FQGNSA. Trimming removed 3 bases from V and 6 bases from J; junction bases left unmatched: 6. This CDR3 spans 14 amino acids.